Following are 5 T cell receptor beta chains from one sample sequenced in a study of regulatory T cells in long-lasting Graves disease. CDR3-region Arm-PCR and iRepertoire HTBI primers produced the TCR beta libraries. TCRdb passed the multiplex PCR reads through MiXCR, listing each CDR3 protein once. The data hold about 500,000 distinct CDR3 sequences, with about a sixth observed a single time. Sample time point: newly diagnosed GD, antithyroid drugs for less than 3 months. PBMC RNA served as the TCR library source. These records were also assigned to another study, of T cells in Graves' hyperthyroidism and ophthalmopathy.

The starting material was peripheral blood mononuclear cells (PBMCs), obtained at new diagnosis, from a patient treated with antithyroid drugs. These receptors all come from a man aged 35-49 years with Graves disease.

On this clonotype: This may be a read error: a much more frequent sequence differs by one nucleotide. The rearrangement joins TRBV24-1 to TRBJ2-3; 8 positions match TRBD2. Germline V gene lookup returns CDR1 KGHDR and CDR2 SFDVKD. This CDR3 spans 17 amino acids. The junction had 14 bases not matched to a gene; V was cut back by 3 bases and J by 7 bases. The CDR3 bases are TGTGCCACCAGTGATCCGGGGGAGGGCGGGAGGCCTTATACGCAGTATTTT. Translation: CATSDPGEGGRPYTQYF.

This clonotype appeared many times. V usage is TRBV24-1 and J usage is TRBJ2-7; 10 bases align to TRBD2. The V segment lost 4 bases and the J segment 5 bases; nucleotides outside the gene matches: 7. The CDR3 is 15 amino acids. CDR1 and CDR2 (germline): KGHDR, SFDVKD. This CDR3 reads CATSESGLASNEQYF. The CDR3 DNA reads TGTGCCACCAGTGAGTCGGGACTAGCGTCGAACGAGCAGTACTTC.

The V and J genes are TRBV11-3 and TRBJ2-1, with 11 bases lining up with TRBD2. The CDR3 length is 13 residues. Looked up from germline, CDR1 is SGHNT and CDR2 is YENEEA. The trim removed 8 bases at V and 10 bases at J, leaving 7 bases unmatched. The CDR3 is CASLGLAVPEQFF. The CDR3 nucleotides are TGTGCCAGCTTGGGACTAGCGGTCCCCGAGCAGTTCTTC.

This rearrangement joins TRBV20-1 to TRBJ2-1, with 8 positions matching TRBD2. Trimming removed 5 bases from V and 6 bases from J; junction bases left unmatched: 9. The CDR3 consists of 14 residues. Germline V gene sequence: CDR1 DFQATT, CDR2 SNEGSKA (reference sequence). The CDR3 spells CSALLAVGGNEQFF. The CDR3 DNA reads TGCAGTGCTTTACTAGCGGTAGGGGGCAATGAGCAGTTCTTC.

This clonotype showed up many times. The chain joins TRBV5-1 to TRBJ2-1, with TRBD2 matching over 12 bases. V lost 2 bases and J lost 4; bases outside the gene matches: 4. The CDR3 loop spans 16 amino acids. Germline CDR1 reads SGHRS; CDR2 reads YFSETQ. The CDR3 DNA sequence: TGCGCCAGCAGCTTTACCGGGACTAGCGGGTACAATGAGCAGTTCTTC. Its translation: CASSFTGTSGYNEQFF.